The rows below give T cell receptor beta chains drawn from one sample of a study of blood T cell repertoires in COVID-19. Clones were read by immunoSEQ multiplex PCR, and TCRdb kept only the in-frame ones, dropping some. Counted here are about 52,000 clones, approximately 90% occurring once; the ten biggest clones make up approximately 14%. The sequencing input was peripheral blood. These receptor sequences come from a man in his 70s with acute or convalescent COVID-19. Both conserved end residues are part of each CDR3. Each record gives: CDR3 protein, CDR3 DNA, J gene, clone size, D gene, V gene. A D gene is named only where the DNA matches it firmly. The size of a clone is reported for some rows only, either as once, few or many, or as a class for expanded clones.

CDR3: CASSSTGLQETQYF; DNA: TGTGCCAGCAGCTCGACAGGGCTACAAGAGACCCAGTACTTC; J: TRBJ2-5; size: -; D: TRBD1; V: TRBV11-3
CDR3: CASSFPTLAGGLNQPQHF; DNA: TGTGCCAGCAGTTTTCCCACTTTGGCGGGCGGGTTAAATCAGCCCCAGCATTTT; J: TRBJ1-5; size: once; D: -; V: TRBV28
CDR3: CASSRDRGSDTQYF; DNA: TGTGCCAGCTCCCGAGACAGGGGCTCAGATACGCAGTATTTT; J: TRBJ2-3; size: few; D: TRBD1; V: TRBV18
CDR3: CASSLTSESYGYTF; DNA: TGCGCCAGCAGCTTGACCTCCGAGAGCTATGGCTACACCTTC; J: TRBJ1-2; size: -; D: -; V: TRBV5-1
CDR3: CASSTEWTAGELFF; DNA: TGTGCCAGTAGTACTGAGTGGACAGCCGGGGAGCTGTTTTTT; J: TRBJ2-2; size: few; D: -; V: TRBV19
CDR3: CASRRGRDEQFF; DNA: TGTGCCAGCAGGAGGGGGCGGGATGAGCAGTTCTTC; J: TRBJ2-1; size: -; D: TRBD1; V: TRBV3-1/TRBV3-2
CDR3: CASPPQGPRAYSQETQYF; DNA: TGTGCCAGCCCCCCCCAGGGTCCCCGGGCCTATTCTCAAGAGACCCAGTACTTC; J: TRBJ2-5; size: -; D: -; V: TRBV28
CDR3: CASSSIGLAGTYEQYF; DNA: TGTGCCAGCAGTTCAATCGGACTAGCGGGAACCTACGAGCAGTACTTC; J: TRBJ2-7; size: once; D: TRBD2; V: TRBV27
CDR3: CASTQGQGVFGYTF; DNA: TGTGCCAGCACCCAGGGACAGGGAGTATTCGGCTACACCTTC; J: TRBJ1-2; size: -; D: TRBD1; V: TRBV7-8
CDR3: CASSKGGRGYNEQFF; DNA: TGTGCCAGCAGCAAAGGCGGGCGAGGGTACAATGAGCAGTTCTTC; J: TRBJ2-1; size: -; D: -; V: TRBV21-1
CDR3: CASSSQATEAFF; DNA: TGTGCCAGCAGTAGCCAGGCAACTGAAGCTTTCTTT; J: TRBJ1-1; size: few; D: -; V: TRBV12-3/TRBV12-4
CDR3: CASSDRDRGLGPQHF; DNA: TGTGCCAGCAGTGACCGGGACAGGGGGCTGGGGCCCCAGCATTTT; J: TRBJ1-5; size: -; D: TRBD1; V: TRBV28
CDR3: CATSDPRRTGGYGTQYF; DNA: TGTGCCACCAGTGATCCGCGCCGGACAGGGGGTTATGGGACCCAGTACTTC; J: TRBJ2-5; size: -; D: TRBD1; V: TRBV24-1
CDR3: CATSDSATGDNEKLFF; DNA: TGTGCCACCAGTGATTCCGCGACAGGGGATAATGAAAAACTGTTTTTT; J: TRBJ1-4; size: -; D: TRBD1; V: TRBV24-1
CDR3: CASSSGVGVFTDTQYF; DNA: TGTGCCAGCAGCTCAGGGGTGGGGGTATTCACAGATACGCAGTATTTT; J: TRBJ2-3; size: few; D: -; V: TRBV7-2
CDR3: CASSSYLAGRTDTQYF; DNA: TGTGCCAGCAGCTCCTATCTAGCGGGGCGCACAGATACGCAGTATTTT; J: TRBJ2-3; size: -; D: TRBD2; V: TRBV5-4
CDR3: CASSQEEVSGRGISTQYF; DNA: TGTGCCAGCAGCCAAGAAGAGGTGAGCGGGAGAGGAATTTCGACGCAGTATTTT; J: TRBJ2-3; size: -; D: TRBD2; V: TRBV3-1/TRBV3-2
CDR3: CASSYSPDSQETQYF; DNA: TGTGCCAGCAGTTACTCGCCGGACAGCCAAGAGACCCAGTACTTC; J: TRBJ2-5; size: -; D: -; V: TRBV6-5
CDR3: CASSSFGGLTDTQYF; DNA: TGTGCCAGCAGCTCCTTCGGGGGTCTAACAGATACGCAGTATTTT; J: TRBJ2-3; size: -; D: -; V: TRBV7-3
CDR3: CASLPGQGANTEAFF; DNA: TGTGCCAGCCTTCCGGGACAGGGGGCAAACACTGAAGCTTTCTTT; J: TRBJ1-1; size: once; D: TRBD1; V: TRBV6-5
CDR3: CASMGQPLSNQPQHF; DNA: TGTGCCAGCATGGGACAGCCTCTTAGCAATCAGCCCCAGCATTTT; J: TRBJ1-5; size: -; D: TRBD1; V: TRBV6-5
CDR3: CASSQDMVGGGAIGSEFF; DNA: -; J: TRBJ2-1; size: -; D: -; V: TRBV3-1/TRBV3-2
CDR3: CASSQQWQNEGQPQHF; DNA: TGCGCCAGCAGCCAACAATGGCAAAATGAGGGTCAGCCCCAGCATTTT; J: TRBJ1-5; size: -; D: -; V: TRBV4-1
CDR3: CASGRDRPNSPLHF; DNA: TGTGCCAGCGGCCGGGACAGACCTAATTCACCCCTCCACTTT; J: TRBJ1-6; size: -; D: TRBD1; V: TRBV25-1
CDR3: CASSIGGTESTDTQYF; DNA: TGTGCCAGTAGTATAGGCGGGACAGAAAGCACAGATACGCAGTATTTT; J: TRBJ2-3; size: -; D: -; V: TRBV19
CDR3: CASFGTSGSTDTQYF; DNA: TGTGCCAGCTTCGGGACTAGCGGGAGCACAGATACGCAGTATTTT; J: TRBJ2-3; size: -; D: TRBD2; V: TRBV2
CDR3: CASTGGLAGVIEQFF; DNA: TGTGCCAGTACCGGAGGACTAGCGGGAGTTATTGAGCAGTTCTTC; J: TRBJ2-1; size: -; D: TRBD2; V: TRBV19
CDR3: CASAEGGTGNTIYF; DNA: TGTGCCAGCGCGGAGGGGGGGACGGGAAACACCATATATTTT; J: TRBJ1-3; size: -; D: -; V: TRBV5-4
CDR3: CASTPKNTGELFF; DNA: TGTGCCAGCACCCCAAAGAACACCGGGGAGCTGTTTTTT; J: TRBJ2-2; size: -; D: -; V: TRBV6-6
CDR3: CASSLDLTGGMETQYF; DNA: TGTGCCAGCAGCTTAGATCTGACAGGGGGCATGGAGACCCAGTACTTC; J: TRBJ2-5; size: -; D: TRBD1; V: TRBV11-2
CDR3: CASSQDTNRINYGYTF; DNA: TGCGCCAGCAGCCAAGATACGAACAGGATTAACTATGGCTACACCTTC; J: TRBJ1-2; size: -; D: -; V: TRBV4-3
CDR3: CAWRTGQGMGNTIYF; DNA: TGTGCCTGGAGGACGGGACAGGGGATGGGAAACACCATATATTTT; J: TRBJ1-3; size: -; D: TRBD1; V: TRBV30
CDR3: CASSRSSSNQPQHF; DNA: TGTGCCAGCAGCCGCAGTAGCAGCAATCAGCCCCAGCATTTT; J: TRBJ1-5; size: -; D: -; V: TRBV27
CDR3: CASSIDRVGYTF; DNA: TGTGCCAGCAGCATCGACAGGGTTGGCTACACCTTC; J: TRBJ1-2; size: -; D: TRBD1; V: TRBV7-8
CDR3: CASRVPSGNTQYF; DNA: TGTGCCAGCAGAGTTCCTAGCGGTAATACGCAGTATTTT; J: TRBJ2-3; size: -; D: TRBD2; V: TRBV6-5
CDR3: CASSDVTRVGVKQPQHF; DNA: TGTGCCAGCAGTGATGTTACTAGGGTAGGTGTCAAACAGCCCCAGCATTTT; J: TRBJ1-5; size: -; D: -; V: TRBV2
CDR3: CASSDRTVSYGYTF; DNA: TGTGCCAGCAGCGATCGGACAGTCTCCTATGGCTACACCTTC; J: TRBJ1-2; size: -; D: -; V: TRBV3-1/TRBV3-2
CDR3: CASSQVDRFKAFF; DNA: TGCGCCAGCAGCCAAGTGGACAGGTTTAAAGCTTTCTTT; J: TRBJ1-1; size: -; D: TRBD1; V: TRBV4-3
CDR3: CASSGVDTPNSPLHF; DNA: TGTGCCAGCAGCGGGGTGGACACCCCTAATTCACCCCTCCACTTT; J: TRBJ1-6; size: few; D: -; V: TRBV9
CDR3: CASSPAGGETQYF; DNA: TGCGCCAGCAGCCCGGCGGGAGGAGAGACCCAGTACTTC; J: TRBJ2-5; size: -; D: TRBD2; V: TRBV5-1
CDR3: CASSQDDRGSPLHF; DNA: TGCGCCAGCAGCCAAGACGACAGGGGTTCACCCCTCCACTTT; J: TRBJ1-6; size: -; D: TRBD1; V: TRBV4-3
CDR3: CASSYNRDRVNQPQHF; DNA: TGTGCCAGCAGTTACAACCGGGACAGGGTCAATCAGCCCCAGCATTTT; J: TRBJ1-5; size: -; D: TRBD1; V: TRBV6-2/TRBV6-3
CDR3: CASSSGSATEAFF; DNA: TGTGCCAGCAGCTCAGGGTCGGCCACTGAAGCTTTCTTT; J: TRBJ1-1; size: -; D: -; V: TRBV25-1
CDR3: CASSQDLLAGGAYNEQFF; DNA: TGTGCCAGCAGCCAAGATCTACTAGCGGGAGGAGCCTACAATGAGCAGTTCTTC; J: TRBJ2-1; size: -; D: TRBD2; V: TRBV3-1/TRBV3-2
CDR3: CASSPGLAGSRSYEQYF; DNA: TGTGCCAGCAGCCCAGGACTAGCGGGGTCCCGCTCCTACGAGCAGTACTTC; J: TRBJ2-7; size: few; D: TRBD2; V: TRBV7-2
CDR3: CAISDQGPNSNQPQHF; DNA: TGTGCCATCAGTGATCAGGGGCCCAATAGCAATCAGCCCCAGCATTTT; J: TRBJ1-5; size: -; D: -; V: TRBV10-3
CDR3: CASSSRLAGQNSYEQYF; DNA: TGTGCCAGCAGCTCCCGACTAGCGGGGCAAAACTCCTACGAGCAGTACTTC; J: TRBJ2-7; size: -; D: TRBD2; V: TRBV7-6
CDR3: CASSLAHSNYGYTF; DNA: TGTGCCAGCAGCTTAGCGCACAGCAACTATGGCTACACCTTC; J: TRBJ1-2; size: -; D: -; V: TRBV7-2
CDR3: CASSLGEDNYGYTF; DNA: TGTGCCAGTAGCTTGGGGGAGGATAACTATGGCTACACCTTC; J: TRBJ1-2; size: once; D: -; V: TRBV19
CDR3: CSVAGMVSATYEQYF; DNA: TGCAGCGTTGCCGGGATGGTTAGCGCGACCTACGAGCAGTACTTC; J: TRBJ2-7; size: -; D: -; V: TRBV29-1